The 11 T cell receptor beta chains reported below all come from one sample, sequenced in a study of blood T cell repertoires in COVID-19 (dated by TCRdb to the early 2020s). Receptor amplification or capture employed the immunoSEQ multiplex PCR assay. TCRdb holds this immuneACCESS table with in-frame rearrangements only. Some clones are missing; in checked studies, unresolved V genes explain under half, and the rest has no known cause. Present in this sample are 300,000 to 350,000 clones, about 92% of which were seen just once. Jointly, the top ten make up 3% to 4% of the sample. The sequenced material came from peripheral blood. These receptors were taken from a woman aged 60-70 years with COVID-19, enrolled during active disease.

This clone came up a few times. V usage is TRBV6-4 and J usage is TRBJ1-2; 9 nucleotides match TRBD1. In germline, CDR1 is MRHNA, CDR2 SNTAGT. This CDR3 is 13 amino acids long. The ends lost 4 bases at V and 4 bases at J; junction bases unmatched: 1. CDR3 sequence (DNA): TGTGCCAGCAGTGCGGACAGGGGCTATGGCTACACCTTC. Translated, it gives CASSADRGYGYTF.

The chain carries TRBV7-3 and TRBJ2-7; weak D call: TRBD2 (5 bases). This CDR3 is 15 amino acids long. In germline, CDR1 is SGHTA, CDR2 FQGTGA. Trimming left V 2 bases short and J 4 bases short, with 15 bases between. CDR3: CASSLQAGEGYEQYF. CDR3 sequence (DNA): TGTGCCAGCAGCTTACAGGCCGGGGAAGGATACGAGCAGTACTTC.

V and J are TRBV3-1 (or the pseudogene TRBV3-2) and TRBJ2-3, with TRBD2 matching over 9 bases. Germline-derived CDR1 and CDR2 are LGHDT and YNNKEL (reference sequence). V was clipped by 4 bases and J by 2 bases; unmatched bases: 7. The CDR3 loop spans 16 amino acids. The CDR3 sequence is CASSRHPSGVTDTQYF. The CDR3 nucleotides read TGTGCCAGCAGCCGTCACCCTAGCGGGGTCACAGATACGCAGTATTTT.

CDR3 in DNA: TGTGCCAGCAGTGAATACAGGGGCGCGGGTTCCACAGATACGCAGTATTTT. It translates to CASSEYRGAGSTDTQYF. The chain combines TRBV25-1 with TRBJ2-3; tentative D call: TRBD1 (6 bases). The CDR3 is 17 residues long. Germline assignment: CDR1 MGHDK and CDR2 SYGVNS. Trimming pared 0 bases from V and 2 bases from J, leaving 15 bases between.

This chain joins TRBV4-1 and TRBJ1-3; 9 bases align to TRBD1. Per germline, CDR1 MGHRA and CDR2 YSYEKL. This CDR3 has 17 residues. V gave up 0 bases and J gave up 2 bases; unmatched junction bases: 5. The CDR3 nucleotides read TGCGCCAGCAGCCAAGAACCGGGACAGGGAGCTGGAAACACCATATATTTT. This translates into CASSQEPGQGAGNTIYF.

The chain joins TRBV2 to TRBJ1-1; D remains ambiguous. The length of the CDR3 is 13 residues. Germline V gene lookup returns CDR1 SNHLY and CDR2 FYNNEI. The ends were cut back, 7 bases at V and 1 base at J, with 10 bases in the middle. This chain's CDR3 is CASNGLRNTEAFF. CDR3 bases: TGTGCCAGCAACGGACTACGGAACACTGAAGCTTTCTTT.

The chain joins TRBV5-6 to TRBJ1-4, with D maybe TRBD1 (5 bases). The V and J ends lost 3 bases and 8 bases respectively, with 17 bases between them. Germline values: CDR1 SGHDT, CDR2 YYEEEE. CDR3 length: 15 residues. The DNA for the CDR3 is TGTGCCAGCAGCTCAACGTGGGGGGTAGGAGAAAAACTGTTTTTT. Protein: CASSSTWGVGEKLFF.

The chain links TRBV18 to TRBJ2-7; TRBD2 aligns across 7 bases. This CDR3 contains 15 residues. Trimming cost V 2 bases and J 1 base; bases outside gene matches: 5. Germline V gene lookup returns CDR1 KGHSH and CDR2 LQKENI. The chain's CDR3 is CASSPGASGSYEQYF. The CDR3 DNA sequence: TGTGCCAGCTCACCAGGGGCTAGCGGTTCCTACGAGCAGTACTTC.

The chain employs TRBV3-1 (or the pseudogene TRBV3-2) and TRBJ1-3, with D unclear. The ends were cut back, 1 base at V and 7 bases at J, with 8 bases in the middle. CDR1 LGHDT and CDR2 YNNKEL come from the germline V gene (reference sequence). CDR3 length: 13 residues. CDR3 coding DNA: TGTGCCAGCAGCCAAGTCGGAGAGAACACCATATATTTT. Translated: CASSQVGENTIYF.

The chain employs TRBV15 and TRBJ2-5; D ambiguous. CDR1 and CDR2 from the germline V gene are LNHNV and YYDKDF (reference sequence). V was trimmed by 4 bases and J by 1 base, leaving 7 bases between them. There are 13 residues in the CDR3. CDR3 coding DNA: TGTGCCACCAGCAACGGGTTCCAAGAGACCCAGTACTTC. It is translated as CATSNGFQETQYF.

V usage is TRBV11-3 and J usage is TRBJ1-1; the D is unclear. Trimming cost V 5 bases and J 6 bases, with 13 bases left between them. Germline loops: CDR1 SGHNT, CDR2 YENEEA. CDR3 length: 13 residues. CDR3 sequence (DNA): TGTGCCAGCAGCCTATCCCCTGAGTCTGAAGCTTTCTTT. It encodes CASSLSPESEAFF.